Shown below are 28 T cell receptor beta chains from a single sample sequenced in a study of cytomegalovirus exposure and HLA in healthy donors. PCR primers comprised 60 Vbeta and 13 Jbeta primers. TCRdb's table, derived via immunoSEQ multiplex PCR, lists solely in-frame clones and lacks some. Counted here are around 150,000 clones, roughly 78% occurring once; the ten biggest clones make up approximately 4.8%. Specimen: PBMCs. Every receptor here comes from a young man in good health.

This clone came up a few times. This sequence joins TRBV18 and TRBJ2-1; 14 bases are shared with TRBD2. Germline V gene lookup returns CDR1 KGHSH and CDR2 LQKENI. The ends lost 0 bases at V and 7 bases at J; junction bases unmatched: 5. This CDR3 is 17 amino acids long. The CDR3 sequence is CASSPPDGLAGGNEQFF. CDR3 nucleotides: TGTGCCAGCTCACCACCCGACGGACTAGCGGGAGGAAATGAGCAGTTCTTC.

This chain connects TRBV7-8 to TRBJ2-1, with D perhaps TRBD2 (5 bases). CDR3 length equals 12 residues. V was cut by 5 bases and J by 9 bases, with 11 bases left in between. Germline values: CDR1 SGHVS, CDR2 FQNEAQ. CDR3 coding DNA: TGTGCCAGCAGCAAAGGAGGTTTTGAGCAGTTCTTC. It is translated as CASSKGGFEQFF. Full variable domain (rest looked up from reference TRBV7-8 and TRBJ2-1): GAGVSQSPRYKVAKRGQDVALRCDPISGHVSLFWYQQALGQGPEFLTYFQNEAQLDKSGLPSDRFFAERPEGSVSTLKIQRTQQEDSAVYLCASSKGGFEQFFGPGTRLTVL.

V usage is TRBV7-3 and J usage is TRBJ2-3; D call uncertain. The ends were cut back, 5 bases at V and 2 bases at J, with 20 bases in the middle. Germline-derived CDR1 and CDR2 are SGHTA and FQGTGA. This CDR3 contains 17 residues. Here the CDR3 DNA reads TGTGCCAGCAGCGACGGCCCGGCACAGACCCCCACAGATACGCAGTATTTT. This translates into CASSDGPAQTPTDTQYF.

V usage is TRBV28 and J usage is TRBJ1-1, with 7 bases matching TRBD1. The CDR3 covers 12 residues. V lost 6 bases to trimming and J lost 10 bases; unmatched junction nucleotides: 8. Germline V CDR1 and CDR2: MDHEN, SYDVKM. DNA of the CDR3: TGTGCCAGCAGCTCCCGACAGGGCCCAGCTTTCTTT. It encodes CASSSRQGPAFF.

The chain uses TRBV9 and TRBJ2-3, with D possibly TRBD2 on 6 matching bases. Germline CDR1 reads SGDLS; CDR2 reads YYNGEE. The germline V and J ends were trimmed by 0 bases and 0 bases, with 8 bases remaining between them. The CDR3 spans 15 residues. The CDR3 nucleotides read TGTGCCAGCAGCGTAGAGGCGGGAAGCACAGATACGCAGTATTTT. Residues: CASSVEAGSTDTQYF. Complete variable domain (other parts from reference TRBV9 and TRBJ2-3): DSGVTQTPKHLITATGQRVTLRCSPRSGDLSVYWYQQSLDQGLQFLIQYYNGEERAKGNILERFSAQQFPDLHSELNLSSLELGDSALYFCASSVEAGSTDTQYFGPGTRLTVL.

This clone came up once. The gene calls are TRBV10-3 and TRBJ2-1, with D maybe TRBD2 (5 bases). The CDR3 runs 15 residues. Germline V gene lookup returns CDR1 ENHRY and CDR2 SYGVKD. V lost 6 bases and J 8 bases, leaving 20 bases between the germline ends. CDR3 in amino acids: CAIRRADFDGHEQFF. CDR3 DNA sequence: TGTGCCATCAGGAGAGCGGACTTTGATGGTCATGAGCAGTTCTTC.

The chain carries TRBV11-2 and TRBJ2-1; 7 positions agree with TRBD1. The CDR3 is made up of 14 amino acids. J gave up 9 bases and V 2 bases, and 7 bases lay outside the gene matches. Germline values: CDR1 SGHAT, CDR2 FQNNGV. The CDR3 loop reads CASSLSRQGGEQFF. CDR3 in DNA: TGTGCCAGCAGCTTAAGTCGACAGGGTGGTGAGCAGTTCTTC.

The rearrangement links TRBV6-5 to TRBJ2-3, with a possible D match to TRBD1 (5 bases). V was shortened by 3 bases and J by 5 bases, with 15 bases between the two germline ends. Germline V CDR1 and CDR2: MNHEY, SVGAGI. The CDR3 spans 15 residues. The CDR3 here is CASSYSFGAEDTQYF. The CDR3 nucleotides are TGTGCCAGCAGTTATTCTTTTGGGGCGGAAGATACGCAGTATTTT.

This sequence joins TRBV7-2 and TRBJ2-7; unclear D gene. CDR3 size: 15 residues. Germline CDR1 and CDR2: SGHTA and FQGNSA. V lost 1 base and J lost 0, with 10 bases in between. CDR3 coding DNA: TGTGCCAGCAGCTTAGAAGGCGGATACTCCTACGAGCAGTACTTC. As protein: CASSLEGGYSYEQYF.

The chain has TRBV28 and TRBJ2-5, with 9 positions matching TRBD1. CDR1 is MDHEN, CDR2 SYDVKM, per germline. This CDR3 is 15 amino acids long. With V trimmed by 6 bases and J by 6 bases, 11 bases remained unmatched. The CDR3 loop is CASSLGDREAKTQYF. DNA for the CDR3: TGTGCCAGCAGCCTGGGGGACAGGGAGGCAAAGACCCAGTACTTC.

The rearrangement uses TRBV13 and TRBJ1-1; weak D call: TRBD1 (5 bases). CDR1 is PRHDT and CDR2 is FYEKMQ in the germline V gene (reference sequence). Trimming pared 1 base from V and 10 bases from J, leaving 16 bases between. This CDR3 contains 14 residues. The chain's CDR3 is CASSLEQARGRAFF. The CDR3 region has the DNA TGTGCCAGCAGCTTAGAGCAAGCTAGGGGTAGAGCTTTCTTT.

This clone was counted between two and nine times. The V gene is TRBV19, the J gene TRBJ1-1; 7 bases align to TRBD1. Trimming cost V 7 bases and J 11 bases; bases outside gene matches: 19. CDR1 and CDR2 from the germline V gene are LNHDA and SQIVND (reference sequence). The CDR3 has 15 amino acids. Here the CDR3 reads CASTLTRGARPEAFF. The CDR3 bases are TGTGCCAGTACCCTTACCAGGGGGGCACGTCCGGAGGCTTTCTTT.

The chain joins TRBV28 to TRBJ2-7; 8 bases are shared with TRBD2. CDR3 length: 14 residues. Trimming at V came to 8 bases and at J to 5 bases, leaving 11 bases not matched to a gene. Germline V gene sequence: CDR1 MDHEN, CDR2 SYDVKM. In DNA, the CDR3 is TGTGCCAGCCGTCCGGGAGGGCAACCAAACGAGCAGTACTTC. This sequence encodes CASRPGGQPNEQYF. Drawing the rest from reference TRBV28 and TRBJ2-7, the complete variable domain is DVKVTQSSRYLVKRTGEKVFLECVQDMDHENMFWYRQDPGLGLRLIYFSYDVKMKEKGDIPEGYSVSREKKERFSLILESASTNQTSMYLCASRPGGQPNEQYFGPGTRLTVT.

V is TRBV19 and J is TRBJ2-5; TRBD2 matches 13 bases. Germline values: CDR1 LNHDA, CDR2 SQIVND (reference sequence). With 6 bases clipped from V and 4 bases from J, the junction kept 8 bases outside the gene matches. The CDR3 sequence is 16 residues long. CDR3 sequence (DNA): TGTGCCAGTAGGGAACCGGGACTAGCGGGAATAGAGACCCAGTACTTC. Protein product: CASREPGLAGIETQYF.

V gene TRBV7-2 combines with J gene TRBJ2-5; 9 nucleotides line up with TRBD2. The V gene's germline CDR1 is SGHTA and CDR2 FQGNSA. V lost 3 bases and J lost 5; bases outside the gene matches: 10. The CDR3 covers 16 residues. The CDR3 bases are TGTGCCAGCAGCTTGGGTGGCGGGAGGGCCTTGGAGACCCAGTACTTC. Its translation is CASSLGGGRALETQYF.

The V call is TRBV23-1, the J call TRBJ2-3; 8 positions match TRBD1. TRBV23-1 is given ORF status, its function remaining uncertain. The CDR3 is 22 residues long. This chain's CDR3 is CLNLSRQEGKLILQGVSDTQYF. As DNA, the CDR3 is TGCCTTAACCTTTCCCGGCAAGAGGGAAAATTGATCCTACAGGGGGTTTCAGATACGCAGTATTTT.

This clone was picked up one time. The chain carries TRBV28 and TRBJ1-4; D is perhaps TRBD1 (5 bases). CDR3 length: 16 amino acids. Germline CDR1 is MDHEN and CDR2 is SYDVKM. V shed 6 bases and J shed 2 bases, with 16 bases lying between them. CDR3 nucleotides: TGTGCCAGCAGCCCGGGGGGGGTACAGACTAATGAAAAACTGTTTTTT. It translates to CASSPGGVQTNEKLFF.

V and J are TRBV6-1 and TRBJ1-5, with unresolved D. This CDR3 is built from 16 residues. From germline, CDR1 is MNHNS and CDR2 SASEGT. V lost 4 bases and J 0 bases, leaving 13 bases between the germline ends. CDR3 loop: CASSADQVYSNQPQHF. Written as DNA, the CDR3 is TGTGCCAGCAGTGCCGATCAGGTGTATAGCAATCAGCCCCAGCATTTT.

This clone was counted a few times. This chain connects TRBV5-4 to TRBJ2-3, with D hard to call. The CDR3 spans 16 residues. Germline V gives CDR1 SGHNT, CDR2 YYREEE (reference sequence). The V gene lost 0 bases and the J gene lost 1 base, with 12 bases spanning the gap. Written as DNA, the CDR3 is TGTGCCAGCAGCTTGGCCAAGTTAGTTGGCACAGATACGCAGTATTTT. This encodes CASSLAKLVGTDTQYF.

This chain uses TRBV11-3 with TRBJ1-1; TRBD1 aligns across 11 bases. The germline V gene encodes CDR1 SGHNT and CDR2 YENEEA. This CDR3 contains 17 residues. With 1 base clipped from V and 6 bases from J, the junction kept 10 bases outside the gene matches. The CDR3: CASSLAGDRGMYAEAFF. The CDR3 DNA is TGTGCCAGCAGCTTAGCAGGGGACAGGGGGATGTACGCTGAAGCTTTCTTT.

The rearrangement uses TRBV2 and TRBJ2-7, with 12 bases lining up with TRBD2. The CDR3 spans 18 residues. With V trimmed by 6 bases and J by 4 bases, 16 bases remained unmatched. CDR1 and CDR2 from the germline V gene are SNHLY and FYNNEI. The CDR3 protein is CASRGGLAGGFAGYEQYF. The CDR3, as DNA: TGTGCCAGCAGGGGGGGGCTAGCGGGAGGGTTCGCCGGATACGAGCAGTACTTC.

This clone was observed a single time. This sequence joins TRBV6-1 and TRBJ2-5; no clear D gene. The CDR3 extends over 13 amino acids. With 2 bases removed from V and 6 bases from J, the gap between germline ends came to 10 bases. Germline CDR1 reads MNHNS; CDR2 reads SASEGT. The CDR3 loop reads CASSEQVLKTQYF. For the CDR3, the DNA is TGTGCCAGCAGTGAACAGGTTTTGAAGACCCAGTACTTC.

The chain joins TRBV5-1 to TRBJ1-1; D gene uncertain. V lost 0 bases, J lost 1 base, and 7 bases lay in between. The length of the CDR3 is 14 residues. Germline V gene lookup returns CDR1 SGHRS and CDR2 YFSETQ. The chain's CDR3 is CASSLGFGNTEAFF. In DNA, the CDR3 is TGCGCCAGCAGCTTGGGGTTCGGGAACACTGAAGCTTTCTTT.

The rearrangement joins TRBV27 to TRBJ1-1; 9 nucleotides line up with TRBD1. Germline V gene data show CDR1 as MNHEY and CDR2 as SMNVEV (reference sequence). The CDR3 totals 13 residues. The V and J ends lost 8 bases and 11 bases, in that order; junction bases with no gene match: 12. The CDR3 sequence: CASGPTGGALAFF. The CDR3 DNA is TGTGCCAGCGGACCGACAGGGGGTGCTTTGGCTTTCTTT.

This chain joins TRBV18 and TRBJ2-6; TRBD1 aligns across 7 bases. Germline CDR1 and CDR2: KGHSH and LQKENI. The junction had 4 bases not matched to a gene; V was cut back by 4 bases and J by 1 base. This CDR3 is built from 16 residues. This CDR3 is CASSQGAISGANVLTF. The CDR3 DNA follows: TGTGCCAGCTCACAGGGGGCGATTTCTGGGGCCAACGTCCTGACTTTC.

V usage is TRBV25-1 and J usage is TRBJ2-7; 8 bases agree with TRBD2. V lost 4 bases and J lost 1; bases outside the gene matches: 6. This CDR3 is built from 15 residues. Germline V lookup: CDR1 MGHDK, CDR2 SYGVNS. This chain's CDR3 is CASSGVSGRSYEQYF. The CDR3 coding sequence is TGTGCCAGCAGTGGGGTAAGCGGGAGATCCTACGAGCAGTACTTC.

This clone showed up just a few times. The chain combines TRBV10-3 with TRBJ2-3; D is possibly TRBD2 (7 bases). Germline V lookup: CDR1 ENHRY, CDR2 SYGVKD. The CDR3 is 15 amino acids. V gave up 4 bases and J gave up 3 bases, with 14 bases separating them. DNA of the CDR3: TGTGCCATCAGTGGGAGGGGGGGACAAACAGATACGCAGTATTTT. As protein: CAISGRGGQTDTQYF.

The chain recombines TRBV5-1 with TRBJ2-1, with D possibly being TRBD2 (6 bases). The germline V and J ends were trimmed by 3 bases and 9 bases, with 13 bases remaining between them. Germline V gene data show CDR1 as SGHRS and CDR2 as YFSETQ. The CDR3 sequence is 13 residues long. The CDR3 DNA follows: TGCGCCAGCAGCTCCCGGGGAGGCGGTGAGCAGTTCTTC. It translates to CASSSRGGGEQFF. Looking up the rest from reference TRBV5-1 and TRBJ2-1 gives the full variable domain: KAGVTQTPRYLIKTRGQQVTLSCSPISGHRSVSWYQQTPGQGLQFLFEYFSETQRNKGNFPGRFSGRQFSNSRSEMNVSTLELGDSALYLCASSSRGGGEQFFGPGTRLTVL.